This T cell receptor beta chain was observed in a study of cytomegalovirus exposure and HLA in healthy donors. Study-level results: The study found most TCR sequences rare, yet found some public TCRs in many donors. On later analysis, the bulk of CMV-associated TCR beta chains appeared to be HLA-restricted. Across donors, sequencing depth was assumed by presence/absence analyses to be roughly uniform. High sensitivity and specificity were reportedly achieved when the classifier diagnosed cytomegalovirus status.

The PCR had 60 Vbeta and 13 Jbeta primers. TCRdb's copy holds only in-frame clones and misses some; the assay was immunoSEQ multiplex PCR. The sample shows about 120,000 clones, roughly four fifths of them seen only once. To note about this clone: Its antigen is still unknown.

This CDR3 contains 16 residues. Germline CDR1 MNHEY, CDR2 SVGAGI. V gave up 0 bases and J gave up 0 bases, with 6 bases separating them. V and J are TRBV6-5 and TRBJ1-6; D uncertain. The sequencing input was PBMCs. The sequence derives from a young woman in good health and CMV-seronegative. CDR3 sequence: CASSYSESSYNSPLHF. Here the CDR3 DNA reads TGTGCCAGCAGTTACTCAGAGAGCTCCTATAATTCACCCCTCCACTTT.